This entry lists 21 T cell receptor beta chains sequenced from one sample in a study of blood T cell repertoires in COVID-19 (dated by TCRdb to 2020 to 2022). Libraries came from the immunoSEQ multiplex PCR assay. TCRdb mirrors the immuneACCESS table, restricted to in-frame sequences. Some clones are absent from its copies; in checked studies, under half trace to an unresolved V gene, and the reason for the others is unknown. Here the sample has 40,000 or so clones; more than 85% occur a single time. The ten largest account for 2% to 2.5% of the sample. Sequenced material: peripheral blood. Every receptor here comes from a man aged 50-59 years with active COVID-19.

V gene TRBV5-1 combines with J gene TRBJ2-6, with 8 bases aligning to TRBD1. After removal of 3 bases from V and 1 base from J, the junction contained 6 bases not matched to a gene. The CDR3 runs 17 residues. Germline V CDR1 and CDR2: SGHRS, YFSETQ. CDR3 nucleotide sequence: TGCGCCAGCAGCTCCAGGGGGCGCGGGTCTGGGGCCAACGTCCTGACTTTC. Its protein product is CASSSRGRGSGANVLTF.

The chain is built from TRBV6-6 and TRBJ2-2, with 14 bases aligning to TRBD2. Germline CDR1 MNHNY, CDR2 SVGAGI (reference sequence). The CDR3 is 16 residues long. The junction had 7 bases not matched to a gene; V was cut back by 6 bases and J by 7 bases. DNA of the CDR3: TGTGCCAGCAGCCTGACTAGCGGGAGGGGCGGCGGGGAGCTGTTTTTT. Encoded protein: CASSLTSGRGGGELFF.

CDR3 region: CASSARGGSYNEQFF. The CDR3 region has the DNA TGTGCCAGCAGCGCGCGGGGGGGCTCCTACAATGAGCAGTTCTTC. The gene calls are TRBV9 and TRBJ2-1, with 9 bases lining up with TRBD2. The germline CDR1 and CDR2 sequences are SGDLS and YYNGEE. The CDR3 is 15 residues long. Trimming took 3 bases from V and 0 from J; bases not matched to a gene: 1.

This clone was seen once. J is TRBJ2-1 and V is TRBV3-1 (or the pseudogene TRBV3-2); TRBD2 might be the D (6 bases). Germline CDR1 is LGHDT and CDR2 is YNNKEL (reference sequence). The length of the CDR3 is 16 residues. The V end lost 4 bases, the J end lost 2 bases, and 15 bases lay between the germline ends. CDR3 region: CASSRGGASPYNEQFF. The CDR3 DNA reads TGTGCCAGCAGCCGCGGAGGGGCATCGCCCTACAATGAGCAGTTCTTC.

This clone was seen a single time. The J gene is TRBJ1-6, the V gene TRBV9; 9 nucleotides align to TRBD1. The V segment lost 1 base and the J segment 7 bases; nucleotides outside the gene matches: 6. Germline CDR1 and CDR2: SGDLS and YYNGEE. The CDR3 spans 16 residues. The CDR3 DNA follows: TGTGCCAGCAGCGTAACCGGGACAGGGAGAAATTCACCCCTCCACTTT. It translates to CASSVTGTGRNSPLHF.

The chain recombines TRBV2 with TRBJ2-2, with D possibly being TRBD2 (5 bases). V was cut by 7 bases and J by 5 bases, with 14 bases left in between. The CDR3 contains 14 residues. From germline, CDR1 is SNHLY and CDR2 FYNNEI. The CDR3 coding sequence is TGTGCCAGCACCGACGTAGGGAGAACCGGGGAGCTGTTTTTT. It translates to CASTDVGRTGELFF.

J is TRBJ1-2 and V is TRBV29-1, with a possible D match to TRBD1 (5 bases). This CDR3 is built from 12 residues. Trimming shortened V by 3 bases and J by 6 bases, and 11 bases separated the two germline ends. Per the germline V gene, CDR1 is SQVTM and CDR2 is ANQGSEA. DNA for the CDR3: TGCAGCGTTGATGAAGGGGTGGATGGCTACACCTTC. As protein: CSVDEGVDGYTF.

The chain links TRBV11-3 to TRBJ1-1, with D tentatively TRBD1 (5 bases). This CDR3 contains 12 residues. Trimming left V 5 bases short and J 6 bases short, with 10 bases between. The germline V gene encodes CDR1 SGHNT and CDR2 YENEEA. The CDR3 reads CASSLTGAEAFF. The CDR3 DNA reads TGTGCCAGCAGCCTCACAGGCGCTGAAGCTTTCTTT.

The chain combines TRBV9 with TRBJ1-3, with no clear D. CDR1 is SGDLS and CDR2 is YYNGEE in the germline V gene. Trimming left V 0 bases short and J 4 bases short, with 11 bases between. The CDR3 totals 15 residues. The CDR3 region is CASSVGSQAGNTIYF. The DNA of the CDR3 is TGTGCCAGCAGCGTAGGGTCCCAGGCCGGAAACACCATATATTTT.

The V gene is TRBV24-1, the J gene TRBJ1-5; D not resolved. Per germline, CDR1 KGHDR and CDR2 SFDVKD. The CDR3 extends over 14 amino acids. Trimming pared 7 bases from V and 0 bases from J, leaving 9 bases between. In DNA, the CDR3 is TGTGCCACCAGCACACCGTATAGCAATCAGCCCCAGCATTTT. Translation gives CATSTPYSNQPQHF.

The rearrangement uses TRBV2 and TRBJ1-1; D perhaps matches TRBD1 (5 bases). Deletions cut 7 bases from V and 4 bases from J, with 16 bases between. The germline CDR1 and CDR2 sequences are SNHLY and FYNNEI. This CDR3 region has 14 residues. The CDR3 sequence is CASKWGPGGTEAFF. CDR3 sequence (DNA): TGTGCCAGCAAGTGGGGCCCCGGGGGCACTGAAGCTTTCTTT.

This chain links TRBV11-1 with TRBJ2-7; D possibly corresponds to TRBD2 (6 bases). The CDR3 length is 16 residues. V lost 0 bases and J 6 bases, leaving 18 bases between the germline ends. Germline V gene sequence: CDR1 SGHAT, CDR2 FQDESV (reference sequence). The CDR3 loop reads CASSLAPGTGGSEQYF. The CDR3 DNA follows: TGTGCCAGCAGCTTAGCACCCGGGACTGGGGGTAGCGAGCAGTACTTC.

The CDR3 bases are TGTGCCAGCAGTGGACAGGGAGGCAATCAGCCCCAGCATTTT. It is translated as CASSGQGGNQPQHF. This chain links TRBV2 with TRBJ1-5; 7 bases align to TRBD1. Germline CDR1 reads SNHLY; CDR2 reads FYNNEI. The CDR3 is made up of 14 amino acids. Trimming cost V 4 bases and J 2 bases; bases outside gene matches: 2. The whole variable domain, filled in from reference TRBV2 and TRBJ1-5, reads EPEVTQTPSHQVTQMGQEVILRCVPISNHLYFYWYRQILGQKVEFLVSFYNNEISEKSEIFDDQFSVERPDGSNFTLKIRSTKLEDSAMYFCASSGQGGNQPQHFGDGTRLSIL.

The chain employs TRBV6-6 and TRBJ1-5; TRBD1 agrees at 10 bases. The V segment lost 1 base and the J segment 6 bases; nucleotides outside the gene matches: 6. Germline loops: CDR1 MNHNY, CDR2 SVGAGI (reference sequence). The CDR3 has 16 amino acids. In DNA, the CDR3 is TGTGCCAGCAGTTACTTCGGGACAGGGGAGGGTCAGCCCCAGCATTTT. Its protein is CASSYFGTGEGQPQHF.

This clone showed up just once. CDR3 bases: TGTGCCAGCAGCCAAGAACATGGCGGCCAGCCTACCTACGAGCAGTACTTC. Its translation is CASSQEHGGQPTYEQYF. The chain links TRBV4-2 to TRBJ2-7, with D unclear. The CDR3 sequence is 17 residues long. The germline CDR1 and CDR2 sequences are LGHNA and YNFKEQ. Trimming cost V 0 bases and J 2 bases, with 17 bases left between them.

In DNA form, the CDR3 reads TGCGCCAGCAGTTACGGGGGGGATTACACTGAAGCTTTCTTT. Protein: CASSYGGDYTEAFF. V gene TRBV5-1 combines with J gene TRBJ1-1; tentatively, D is TRBD1 (5 bases). Looked up from germline, CDR1 is SGHRS and CDR2 is YFSETQ. V lost 5 bases and J 3 bases, leaving 14 bases between the germline ends. The CDR3 runs to 14 residues.

The CDR3 is CASSTRDSTGELFF. CDR3 bases: TGTGCCAGTAGTACGCGGGACTCAACCGGGGAGCTGTTTTTT. The chain combines TRBV19 with TRBJ2-2, with D tentatively TRBD2 (6 bases). Germline values: CDR1 LNHDA, CDR2 SQIVND (reference sequence). The V gene lost 4 bases and the J gene lost 5 bases, with 11 bases spanning the gap. This CDR3 comprises 14 residues. Complete variable domain (other parts from reference TRBV19 and TRBJ2-2): DGGITQSPKYLFRKEGQNVTLSCEQNLNHDAMYWYRQDPGQGLRLIYYSQIVNDFQKGDIAEGYSVSREKKESFPLTVTSAQKNPTAFYLCASSTRDSTGELFFGEGSRLTVL.

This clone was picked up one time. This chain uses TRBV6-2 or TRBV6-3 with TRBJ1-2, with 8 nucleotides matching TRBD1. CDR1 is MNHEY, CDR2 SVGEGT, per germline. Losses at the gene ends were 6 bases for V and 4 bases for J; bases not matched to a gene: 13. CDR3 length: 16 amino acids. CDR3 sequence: CASSKATGGYGYGYTF. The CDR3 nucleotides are TGTGCCAGCAGCAAAGCTACAGGGGGTTACGGCTATGGCTACACCTTC.

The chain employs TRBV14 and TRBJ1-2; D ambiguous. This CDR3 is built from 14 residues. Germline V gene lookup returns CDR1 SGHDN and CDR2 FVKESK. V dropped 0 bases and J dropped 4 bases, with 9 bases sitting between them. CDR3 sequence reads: CASSQERGFYGYTF. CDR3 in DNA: TGTGCCAGCAGCCAAGAAAGAGGGTTCTATGGCTACACCTTC.

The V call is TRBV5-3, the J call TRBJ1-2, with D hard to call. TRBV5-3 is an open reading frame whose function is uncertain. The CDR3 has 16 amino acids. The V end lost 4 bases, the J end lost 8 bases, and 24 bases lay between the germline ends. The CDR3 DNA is TGTGCCAGAAGCGACGTGACCGTACCGGGAGAACCGGGCTACACCTTC. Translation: CARSDVTVPGEPGYTF.

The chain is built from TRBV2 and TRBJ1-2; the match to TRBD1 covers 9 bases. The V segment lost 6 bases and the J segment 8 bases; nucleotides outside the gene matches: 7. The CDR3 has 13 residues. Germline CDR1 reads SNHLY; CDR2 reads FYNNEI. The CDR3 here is CASSPGQGRGYTF. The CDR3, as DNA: TGTGCCAGCAGCCCCGGACAGGGGAGAGGCTACACCTTC.